The 20 T cell receptor beta chains below were found in one sample sequenced in a study of monozygotic twins with inflammatory bowel disease. Following a re-call of the 5' RACE reads, TCRdb has one entry per CDR3 protein and lacks DNA. The ten top clones account for around 1.5%, within a sample of around 230,000 distinct CDR3 sequences. The specimen was blood. These receptors originate from a human donor with ulcerative colitis or Crohn's disease, or a healthy co-twin of an affected twin (not recorded which).

V and J are TRBV7-2 and TRBJ1-2. Germline V gene sequence: CDR1 SGHTA, CDR2 FQGNSA. This CDR3 comprises 15 residues. The CDR3 loop reads CASSPTMQGNYGYTF. Full variable domain (outside the CDR3, taken from reference TRBV7-2 and TRBJ1-2): GAGVSQSPSNKVTEKGKDVELRCDPISGHTALYWYRQSLGQGLEFLIYFQGNSAPDKSGLPSDRFSAERTGGSVSTLTIQRTQQEDSAVYLCASSPTMQGNYGYTFGSGTRLTVV.

The chain has TRBV7-6 and TRBJ2-3. The CDR3 sequence is 13 residues long. Per germline, CDR1 SGHVS and CDR2 FNYEAQ. The CDR3 loop reads CASSSSGRDTQYF. The variable domain in full, with the rest retrieved from reference TRBV7-6 and TRBJ2-3, is GAGVSQSPRYKVTKRGQDVALRCDPISGHVSLYWYRQALGQGPEFLTYFNYEAQQDKSGLPNDRFSAERPEGSISTLTIQRTEQRDSAMYRCASSSSGRDTQYFGPGTRLTVL.

The chain carries TRBV7-8 and TRBJ2-3; the D gene TCRdb calls, TRBD2, cannot be checked with no DNA. Germline values: CDR1 SGHVS, CDR2 FQNEAQ. The CDR3 is 14 amino acids. Here the CDR3 reads CASSLEGTADTQYF.

The chain joins TRBV3-1 to TRBJ2-7; lacking DNA, the TRBD2 call made by TCRdb goes unchecked. This CDR3 is 15 amino acids long. CDR1 is LGHDT and CDR2 is YNNKEL in the germline V gene (reference sequence). The CDR3 reads CASSPPGTRSREQYF.

CDR3: CASRGPGQPQHF. V and J are TRBV12-3 or TRBV12-4 and TRBJ1-5; TCRdb picks TRBD1, but there is no DNA to check that call. CDR3 length equals 12 residues.

The chain recombines TRBV2 with TRBJ1-3; absent DNA, TCRdb's TRBD1 call cannot be checked. This CDR3 region has 15 residues. Germline values: CDR1 SNHLY, CDR2 FYNNEI. The CDR3 sequence is CASSNRGATGNTIYF.

The chain has TRBV11-2 and TRBJ1-4. CDR3 length: 16 residues. CDR1 SGHAT and CDR2 FQNNGV come from the germline V gene. The chain's CDR3 is CASSLGVRPANEKLFF.

V is TRBV11-2 and J is TRBJ1-3; TCRdb's D call of TRBD1 is untestable without DNA. Germline CDR1 is SGHAT and CDR2 is FQNNGV. This CDR3 region has 13 residues. The CDR3 protein is CASSFGHRNTIYF.

The chain joins TRBV5-5 to TRBJ1-4; TCRdb reports TRBD1, a call that lacks DNA to check it against. Germline values: CDR1 SGHKS, CDR2 YYEKEE (reference sequence). This CDR3 is 16 amino acids long. The CDR3 is CASSPLGSSTNEKLFF.

The V call is TRBV7-3, the J call TRBJ2-7; the TRBD1 assignment by TCRdb is unverifiable without DNA. Germline V gene lookup returns CDR1 SGHTA and CDR2 FQGTGA. The CDR3 extends over 15 amino acids. The CDR3 spells CASSLTGDPSYEQYF.

The V and J genes are TRBV7-9 and TRBJ1-2; TCRdb's D gene call, TRBD1, goes unchecked for lack of DNA. This CDR3 spans 13 amino acids. Germline values: CDR1 SEHNR, CDR2 FQNEAQ (reference sequence). CDR3 region: CASSPGQANGYTF.

The V gene is TRBV27, the J gene TRBJ2-5. There are 13 residues in the CDR3. Germline CDR1 and CDR2: MNHEY and SMNVEV (reference sequence). This CDR3 reads CASSIRQGETQYF.

This sequence joins TRBV6-5 and TRBJ1-1. Per germline, CDR1 MNHEY and CDR2 SVGAGI. CDR3 length: 12 residues. CDR3 sequence reads: CASGYRDTEAFF.

V is TRBV15 and J is TRBJ2-1; there is no DNA to check the TCRdb D call of TRBD2. The germline V gene has CDR1 LNHNV and CDR2 YYDKDF (reference sequence). The CDR3 length is 13 residues. The CDR3 loop is CATSKGRGNEQFF.

The chain uses TRBV5-4 and TRBJ1-6; TCRdb outputs TRBD1, but without DNA this stays unchecked. The CDR3 has 14 residues. In germline, CDR1 is SGHNT, CDR2 YYREEE (reference sequence). Here the CDR3 reads CASSLGYEGSPLHF.

The V gene is TRBV7-9, the J gene TRBJ2-4. Germline V lookup: CDR1 SEHNR, CDR2 FQNEAQ (reference sequence). CDR3 length: 16 residues. CDR3 region: CASSLYGRGAKNIQYF.

This chain connects TRBV12-3 or TRBV12-4 to TRBJ2-6. The CDR3 totals 14 residues. This CDR3 reads CASSPNSGANVLTF.

V gene TRBV20-1 combines with J gene TRBJ1-1. This CDR3 comprises 15 residues. Germline loops: CDR1 DFQATT, CDR2 SNEGSKA (reference sequence). CDR3 region: CSARGVGRGRTEAFF.

This chain uses TRBV11-2 with TRBJ2-1; TCRdb picks TRBD1, but there is no DNA to check that call. There are 18 residues in the CDR3. Germline CDR1 SGHAT, CDR2 FQNNGV. CDR3 in amino acids: CASSPLRWGTSSYNEQFF.

The chain is built from TRBV5-1 and TRBJ2-2; TCRdb reports TRBD2, a call that lacks DNA to check it against. The CDR3 length is 14 residues. Looked up from germline, CDR1 is SGHRS and CDR2 is YFSETQ. CDR3 residues: CASSFREAPGELFF.